This T cell receptor (beta chain) derives from a study of Graves' ophthalmopathy and Graves' hyperthyroidism (dated by TCRdb to the late 2010s). Turning to the overall study: Peripheral blood samples were taken at the time of initial diagnosis, before any treatment was given. To explore V-J signatures distinguishing ophthalmopathy from hyperthyroidism, a discovery set of 100 patients (fewer than 45 ophthalmopathy, 55 to 60 stable hyperthyroidism) was enrolled. In more than five hyperthyroidism patients, the T-cell repertoires found in thyroid tissue were compared with those found in blood. The study used TCR beta repertoire signatures to distinguish Graves' ophthalmopathy from Graves' hyperthyroidism and to predict progression to ophthalmopathy. In total, approximately 130 blood samples were TCR-sequenced: around 42 ophthalmopathy, roughly 80 hyperthyroidism and about 17 hyperthyroidism-to-ophthalmopathy patients. An independent validation cohort was composed of roughly 19 hyperthyroidism patients and 15 to 17 patients who later progressed from hyperthyroidism to ophthalmopathy. The roughly 100 discovery patients were divided at random into training and test sets in a 7:3 ratio. Following sample collection, hyperthyroidism patients were given methimazole at a starting dose of 30 mg daily, and ophthalmopathy patients were given high-dose intravenous methylprednisolone. The research as a whole found: Most of the expanded thyroid clonotypes with a frequency above 0.001 were also detected in blood, and it was suggested that the thyroid immune response may be reflected by blood repertoires. The 13-signature model separated ophthalmopathy from stable hyperthyroidism with roughly 90% sensitivity and roughly 84% specificity in cross-validation, and 80%/75% in the test set. No statistical method was used to set the sample size in advance, and the investigators knew which group each participant was assigned to. In validation, the model predicted ophthalmopathy progression with 70.59% sensitivity and about 77% specificity; more than ten predicted patients were CT-confirmed with GO in a median of approximately 6.5 months.

Ophthalmopathy patients were characterized by moderately to severely active disease, a Clinical Activity Score of at least 3, a NOSPECS grade of at least 4, and a disease duration under 3 months. Anyone with other autoimmune diseases, uncontrolled infections, pregnancy or lactation was excluded from the study. Diagnosis was based on clinical symptoms, serum thyroxine, TRAb, thyroid ultrasound and orbital computed tomography. Using Ficoll-Paque density gradient centrifugation, PBMCs were isolated from about 10 ml of fresh peripheral blood. Total RNA was extracted with Trizol reagent and quality-checked on an Agilent 2100 Bioanalyzer. For repertoire sequencing, TCR beta CDR3 regions were amplified from RNA transcripts. HTBI primers and the Qiagen OneStep RT-PCR kit were used in a first-round RT-PCR, which was followed by a second-round multiplex PCR, size selection and purification. Libraries were sequenced on an Illumina HiSeq2000 using paired-end 100 bp reads. In the original analysis: SOAPnuke was used to process the reads, throwing out any read that had adapters, had uncalled bases, had a mean Phred below 15, or lacked an exact constant-primer or identifier match. High-quality paired reads were merged with COPE v1.2.5. Each unique nucleotide sequence was defined as a clonotype, and clonotypes were aligned to IMGT TRB V, D and J references with MiTCR v1.1. Analysis was restricted to V-J combinations with a frequency above 0.0001, which covered 99.2% of repertoires. A TCR clonal expansion and chaos score per V-J combination was defined as the ratio of F50 clonal expansion to chaos observed in the TCRdist matrix. Welch's t-statistics and random forest were used to reduce the features to some 13 V-J combinations, which were then used as input to a naive Bayes classifier. Thyroid-blood repertoire similarity was quantified with the Morisita-Horn index. Using fastp at Q25 and MiXCR, TCRdb reprocessed the public reads and kept productive beta chains. Identical CDR3 protein sequences are pooled into one entry, listed with their most common genes and DNA. The V and J calls follow TCRdb's processing rather than the paper's. In all, the sample holds about 370,000 distinct CDR3 sequences, and around 20% of those were seen once. Clones ranked in the top ten supply around 1.5% of the sample.

On this clonotype: What this receptor recognizes is not known. No quality values exist for individual bases; no much larger clone is one base distant.

Looking up the germline V gene yields CDR1 SQVTM and CDR2 ANQGSEA. Measured from the cysteine to the phenylalanine, the CDR3 is 13 residues long. The CDR3 DNA has 39 bases and is translated from base 1. V is pared back by 2 bases and J by 5 bases, with 12 bases lying between the germline termini. The chain was built from TRBV29-1 and TRBJ1-1; matching of 5 bases hints at TRBD1 as the D gene. This sequence originates from a woman under 30 with Graves' ophthalmopathy. Donor details come from another sample of the same person, matched by shared clones. The sequencing input was peripheral blood. The CDR3: CSVEQGSGTEAFF. The DNA sequence reads TGCAGCGTTGAACAGGGTTCTGGTACTGAAGCTTTCTTT.